This T cell receptor (beta chain) was profiled in a study of blood T cell repertoires in COVID-19. Study at large: PBMCs, B-cell-depleted T cells, or T cells provided the cDNA or gDNA that made up the material.

This clone appeared many times. Authors' processing steps: Estimation of nucleated cell counts relied on the amplification of reference gene primers. TCRdb's copy holds only in-frame clones and misses some; the assay was immunoSEQ multiplex PCR. D and trimming were read from the DNA, whereas the V and J calls and clone size are those reported in that table. The sample holds about 100,000 clones, 70% to 80% seen once. Deletions cut 6 bases from V and 3 bases from J, with 19 bases between. This CDR3 is 15 amino acids long. Germline V CDR1 and CDR2: SGHKS, YYEKEE (reference sequence). The rearrangement uses TRBV5-5 and TRBJ2-7; D ambiguous. This receptor was taken from a man between 65 and 79 years old with active or convalescent COVID-19. The sequenced material came from peripheral blood. The CDR3 DNA follows: TGTGCCAGCACTCTCACCGACGGGTCTTACTACGAGCAGTACTTC. Translating it yields CASTLTDGSYYEQYF.